The clone carrying this T cell receptor (beta chain) appeared a single time. The data were obtained in a study of blood T cell repertoires in COVID-19. V gave up 2 bases and J gave up 0 bases; unmatched junction bases: 9. The CDR3 length is 18 residues. Per germline, CDR1 KGHSH and CDR2 LQKENI. Only in-frame clones appear in the TCRdb table, and some are missing; sequencing was by immunoSEQ multiplex PCR. The sample includes just over 650,000 clones, around 90% of them seen just once. The sample taken for sequencing was peripheral blood. The chain combines TRBV18 with TRBJ2-7; 11 bases align to TRBD2. The sequence was obtained from a woman aged 18 to 35 with acute or convalescent COVID-19. Here the CDR3 DNA reads TGTGCCAGCTCACCATTGAAACTAGCGGGGGACGTCTCCTACGAGCAGTACTTC. Its protein is CASSPLKLAGDVSYEQYF.